A single sample gave rise to the 8 T cell receptor beta chains below, sequenced in a study of vaccination effects on CD4 cells after COVID-19. Viral peptide pool expansion of antigen-specific CD4+ T cells preceded sequencing in the ViraFEST assay. Having been cultured for about 10 days, the cells underwent CD4+ T cell isolation. Vaccine recipients lacked prior SARS-CoV-2 infection and had negative nucleocapsid antibodies. The table came from immunoSEQ multiplex PCR; TCRdb's copy has only in-frame clones and leaves some out. The sample shows approximately 23,000 clones, about two thirds of them seen only once. Antigens of these TCRs are unknown. This specimen consisted of CD4+ T cells from PBMCs cultured with HCoV-NL63 spike peptides, obtained before COVID-19 vaccination. The receptors originated from a human donor who received a COVID-19 vaccine.

The chain uses TRBV5-1 and TRBJ1-2; no clear D gene. The CDR3 runs 13 residues. Trimming pared 3 bases from V and 1 base from J, leaving 7 bases between. CDR1 is SGHRS and CDR2 is YFSETQ in the germline V gene. CDR3 amino acids: CASSSTDNYGYTF. The CDR3 bases are TGCGCCAGCAGCTCGACCGATAACTATGGCTACACCTTC.

The chain employs TRBV12-3 or TRBV12-4 and TRBJ2-5; D not resolved. Trimming took off 3 bases at V and 5 bases at J, with 4 bases between the two ends. The CDR3 totals 11 residues. The DNA of the CDR3 is TGTGCCAGCAGTTTCTTGGAGACCCAGTACTTC. Protein: CASSFLETQYF.

V and J are TRBV18 and TRBJ1-1; 9 positions agree with TRBD1. Trimming removed 2 bases from V and 3 bases from J; junction bases left unmatched: 10. Germline-derived CDR1 and CDR2 are KGHSH and LQKENI. The CDR3 spans 17 residues. The CDR3 sequence is CASSPRGTGRRDTEAFF. In DNA form, the CDR3 reads TGTGCCAGCTCACCAAGAGGGACAGGGCGAAGAGACACTGAAGCTTTCTTT. The complete variable domain, with remaining parts taken from reference TRBV18 and TRBJ1-1, reads NAGVMQNPRHLVRRRGQEARLRCSPMKGHSHVYWYRQLPEEGLKFMVYLQKENIIDESGMPKERFSAEFPKEGPSILRIQQVVRGDSAAYFCASSPRGTGRRDTEAFFGQGTRLTVV.

This chain connects TRBV14 to TRBJ1-5; no clear D gene. V was trimmed by 0 bases and J by 5 bases, leaving 5 bases between them. This CDR3 contains 13 residues. Per germline, CDR1 SGHDN and CDR2 FVKESK. The CDR3, as DNA: TGTGCCAGCAGCCAAGATCTTGATCAGCCCCAGCATTTT. This codes for CASSQDLDQPQHF.

The chain links TRBV7-8 to TRBJ1-4, with 7 bases fitting TRBD1. Germline V lookup: CDR1 SGHVS, CDR2 FQNEAQ. The CDR3 covers 15 residues. J lost 7 bases, V lost 1 base, and 6 bases had no gene match. This CDR3 is CASSLGEGASEKLFF. The CDR3 DNA follows: TGTGCCAGCAGCTTAGGAGAGGGGGCGAGTGAAAAACTGTTTTTT.

The chain uses TRBV24-1 and TRBJ2-7; TRBD2 is a possible D gene (5 bases). The CDR3 has 13 residues. The V gene lost 4 bases and the J gene lost 7 bases, with 13 bases spanning the gap. CDR1 is KGHDR, CDR2 SFDVKD, per germline. The chain's CDR3 is CATSDSNSGEQYF. The CDR3 nucleotides read TGTGCCACCAGTGACTCGAACTCGGGAGAGCAGTACTTC.

This chain links TRBV12-5 with TRBJ2-1; 8 bases align to TRBD1. CDR3 length equals 17 residues. After removal of 0 bases from V and 8 bases from J, the junction contained 12 bases not matched to a gene. CDR1 and CDR2 from the germline V gene are LGHNT and FRNRAP. The CDR3 sequence: CASGLVLGQGETDEQFF. CDR3 bases: TGTGCTAGTGGTTTGGTTCTCGGACAGGGAGAAACAGATGAGCAGTTCTTC.

V is TRBV20-1 and J is TRBJ1-2; the match to TRBD1 covers 8 bases. There are 14 residues in the CDR3. J was trimmed by 7 bases and V by 3 bases; bases with no gene match: 10. CDR1 is DFQATT and CDR2 is SNEGSKA in the germline V gene (reference sequence). The DNA of the CDR3 is TGCAGTGCTAGTCAGGGGGCTGGCCTGGGTGGCTACACCTTC. This sequence encodes CSASQGAGLGGYTF.